This TCR beta chain was identified in a study of shared clonotypes between healthy human individuals. Only in-frame clones appear in the TCRdb table, and some are missing; sequencing was by immunoSEQ multiplex PCR. Altogether 950,000 to 1,100,000 clones are present, more than 60% being singletons, with the ten largest covering about 1.5%. Study conclusions and caveats: The study's rarefaction showed incomplete sorted-subset sequencing despite large depth.

A remark on this clone: The antigen is unknown.

CDR1 and CDR2 from the germline V gene are SGHRS and YFSETQ. The length of the CDR3 is 15 residues. Deletions cut 3 bases from V and 4 bases from J, with 13 bases between. The receptor was derived from a man aged 18 to 30 in good health. Sequencing used memory CD4+ T cells sorted from blood. Regarding subset: CD45RA-negative fraction. This chain joins TRBV5-1 and TRBJ2-2, with D maybe TRBD2 (6 bases). CDR3 bases: TGCGCCAGCAGCTCGGAGGGGCTGGGCACCGGGGAGCTGTTTTTT. Translation gives CASSSEGLGTGELFF.